This is a list of T cell receptor beta chains from one sample in a study of identical twins. MiXCR, run by TCRdb on the 5' RACE reads, gives a single entry per CDR3 protein. Among 600,000 to 700,000 distinct CDR3 sequences listed, about 20% were seen once. The sample was also reused in another study, on T cells expressing NK-cell markers.

The sample comprised PBMCs. These TCRs come from a woman aged 18-29 years in good health. Each CDR3 is given with its conserved first and last residue.

v_call cdr3_aa
TRBV29-1 CSSQESSYNEQFF
TRBV7-2 CASSLWTSGGPYNEQFF
TRBV13 CASSPDRGSETQYF
TRBV5-1 CASSVIAGVAYNEQFF
TRBV9 CASSVNSGLVKDEQFF
TRBV12-3/TRBV12-4 CAIVLGANVLTF
TRBV10-3 CAISESTGIYQPQHF
TRBV20-1 CSALRPPYEQYF
TRBV30 CAWGDGGTEAFF
TRBV9 CASSVYAVREAPKNIQYF
TRBV10-3 CAISESRGSRWDTQYF
TRBV9 CASSAPDSNIQYF
TRBV10-3 CAISDLLGAYEQFF
TRBV29-1 CSATMFTEAFF
TRBV20-1 CSATRLAVKNEQFF
TRBV29-1 CSVGTGRYEQYF
TRBV20-1 CSARGLAGLSSYNEQFF
TRBV7-2 CASSFIQNTEAFF
TRBV2 CASSGGVGTEAFF
TRBV12-3/TRBV12-4 CASKLGAEQFF
TRBV7-9 CASSPPGQGGQETQYF
TRBV20-1 CSARGGPRAGDYYEQYF
TRBV20-1 CSASRGDGQETQYF
TRBV7-2 CASSLASSDTQYF
TRBV28 CASSFLRLEPGELFF
TRBV5-6 CASSSLAGALTDTQYF
TRBV7-9 CASRGQGKGYTF
TRBV10-3 CAISESTRGTDTQYF
TRBV19 CASSPTSGTEAFF
TRBV20-1 CSARLAGGEQFF
TRBV7-8 CASSLDGTGGQPQHF
TRBV20-1 CSAPSLAKNIQYF
TRBV12-3/TRBV12-4 CASTRNPYTGELFF
TRBV15 CATSRGQRDYGYTF
TRBV20-1 CSAPWGNEQYF
TRBV20-1 CSARDSGTQGEQFF
TRBV6-1 CASSRDGETGELFF
TRBV5-1 CASSPNPGASGYKTQYF
TRBV6-1 CASSAQAAGQETQYF
TRBV6-5 CASSYDRPLLAKNIQYF
TRBV2 CASSRQGAYGHGYTF
TRBV12-3/TRBV12-4 CASSTRGRQPQHF
TRBV10-1 CASQRGPGETQYF
TRBV7-9 CASSPHRQSYEQYF
TRBV4-3 CASSQPQGGTIVREQFF
TRBV12-3/TRBV12-4 CASSLTWTPGGQPQHF